A selection of T cell receptor beta chains follows, all from one sample in a study of T cell responses to AZD1222 COVID-19 vaccine. Only in-frame clones appear in the TCRdb table, and some are missing; sequencing was by immunoSEQ multiplex PCR. Among approximately 92,000 clones listed, around 93% were seen once. The sample in question was peripheral blood, obtained on day 0 of AZD1222 vaccination. These receptors originate from an adult in good health. Each CDR3 is given with its conserved first and last residue. The order of the fields is D gene, V gene, clone size, J gene, CDR3 DNA, CDR3 protein. D genes are given only for firm matches. The size field is filled for only some rows; it gives once, few, many or a size class.

d_call: NA; v_call: TRBV9; clone_size: NA; j_call: TRBJ1-3; cdr3_nt: TGTGCCAGCAGCGTAGGGAGGGCACAGGGAAGAAGTGGAAACACCATATATTTT; cdr3_aa: CASSVGRAQGRSGNTIYF
d_call: NA; v_call: TRBV7-9; clone_size: NA; j_call: TRBJ1-3; cdr3_nt: TGTGCCAGCAGACAATCCGCATCTGGAAACACCATATATTTT; cdr3_aa: CASRQSASGNTIYF
d_call: NA; v_call: TRBV30; clone_size: NA; j_call: TRBJ1-1; cdr3_nt: TGTGCCTGGAGTGTGATAGGGAACACTGAAGCTTTCTTT; cdr3_aa: CAWSVIGNTEAFF
d_call: TRBD1; v_call: TRBV5-4; clone_size: few; j_call: TRBJ2-7; cdr3_nt: TGTGCCAGCAGCTTGGGGGGACAGGGGGCGCGGGAGCAGTACTTC; cdr3_aa: CASSLGGQGAREQYF
d_call: NA; v_call: TRBV5-1; clone_size: NA; j_call: TRBJ2-5; cdr3_nt: TGCGCCAGCAGCTTGGGGCCCCAAGAGACCCAGTACTTC; cdr3_aa: CASSLGPQETQYF
d_call: NA; v_call: TRBV30; clone_size: NA; j_call: TRBJ2-7; cdr3_nt: TGTGCCTGGGGCAGCTCCTCCTACGAGCAGTACTTC; cdr3_aa: CAWGSSSYEQYF
d_call: NA; v_call: TRBV30; clone_size: NA; j_call: TRBJ2-5; cdr3_nt: TGTGCCTGGAGTCTTCCCCCCACCGGGACCCAGTACTTC; cdr3_aa: CAWSLPPTGTQYF
d_call: NA; v_call: TRBV7-6; clone_size: once; j_call: TRBJ1-1; cdr3_nt: TGTGCCAGCAGCGAGGCTATCACAGAGGTGAACACTGAAGCTTTCTTT; cdr3_aa: CASSEAITEVNTEAFF
d_call: NA; v_call: TRBV27; clone_size: NA; j_call: TRBJ1-2; cdr3_nt: TGTGCCAGCAGTATGGGGAACTATGGCTACACCTTC; cdr3_aa: CASSMGNYGYTF
d_call: NA; v_call: TRBV5-1; clone_size: NA; j_call: TRBJ1-5; cdr3_nt: TGCGCCAGCAGCTACCAGCCCGCAGGGCCCTCTAATCAGCCCCAGCATTTT; cdr3_aa: CASSYQPAGPSNQPQHF
d_call: NA; v_call: TRBV4-3; clone_size: NA; j_call: TRBJ1-1; cdr3_nt: TGCGCCAGCAGCCAAGAACTGGCTCGCCAGGGGATCACTGAAGCTTTCTTT; cdr3_aa: CASSQELARQGITEAFF
d_call: NA; v_call: TRBV7-9; clone_size: NA; j_call: TRBJ2-2; cdr3_nt: TGTGCCAGCAGCCCTGGATCAGGGGTCGGTGTCGGGGAGCTGTTTTTT; cdr3_aa: CASSPGSGVGVGELFF
d_call: NA; v_call: TRBV20-1; clone_size: NA; j_call: TRBJ2-1; cdr3_nt: TGCAGTGCTAGTATGTGGAATGAGCAGTTCTTC; cdr3_aa: CSASMWNEQFF
d_call: TRBD1; v_call: TRBV5-1; clone_size: NA; j_call: TRBJ1-5; cdr3_nt: TGCGCCAGCAGCCCGCAGGGGGGGGTGAATCAGCCCCAGCATTTT; cdr3_aa: CASSPQGGVNQPQHF
d_call: NA; v_call: TRBV28; clone_size: NA; j_call: TRBJ1-1; cdr3_nt: TGTGCCAGCAGTTTAACGGGGTCAGGGAGGCACACTGAAGCTTTCTTT; cdr3_aa: CASSLTGSGRHTEAFF
d_call: TRBD1; v_call: TRBV29-1; clone_size: NA; j_call: TRBJ1-5; cdr3_nt: TGCAGCGTTGGACACGGGACAGGGCGGCATCAGCCCCAGCATTTT; cdr3_aa: CSVGHGTGRHQPQHF
d_call: TRBD1; v_call: TRBV5-4; clone_size: NA; j_call: TRBJ2-7; cdr3_nt: TGTGCCAGCAGCCCGGGACAGGGGATCCCCTACGAGCAGTACTTC; cdr3_aa: CASSPGQGIPYEQYF
d_call: TRBD1; v_call: TRBV18; clone_size: NA; j_call: TRBJ1-1; cdr3_nt: TGTGCCAGCTCACAGGGGGCTTGGGCTTTCTTT; cdr3_aa: CASSQGAWAFF
d_call: NA; v_call: TRBV5-4; clone_size: NA; j_call: TRBJ2-2; cdr3_nt: TGTGCCAGCAACTCACGAGGAGCGGGCCGCACCGGGGAGCTGTTTTTT; cdr3_aa: CASNSRGAGRTGELFF
d_call: TRBD2; v_call: TRBV12-5; clone_size: NA; j_call: TRBJ2-5; cdr3_nt: TGTGCTAGTGGTCGGACTAGGGAGACCCAGTACTTC; cdr3_aa: CASGRTRETQYF
d_call: NA; v_call: TRBV9; clone_size: NA; j_call: TRBJ1-2; cdr3_nt: TGTGCCAGCAGCGCCACTTCAGGGAGAACTAACTATGGCTACACCTTC; cdr3_aa: CASSATSGRTNYGYTF
d_call: NA; v_call: TRBV28; clone_size: NA; j_call: TRBJ1-3; cdr3_nt: TGTGCCAGCAGATCCGGAGGACGAGCCTCTGGAAACACCATATATTTT; cdr3_aa: CASRSGGRASGNTIYF
d_call: TRBD2; v_call: TRBV7-3; clone_size: few; j_call: TRBJ2-2; cdr3_nt: TGTGCCAGCGGCGGGAGGGCCGGGAACACCGGGGAGCTGTTTTTT; cdr3_aa: CASGGRAGNTGELFF
d_call: NA; v_call: TRBV6-2/TRBV6-3; clone_size: NA; j_call: TRBJ1-5; cdr3_nt: TGTGCCAGCAGTTACGGGGGCTGGCAGCCCCAGCATTTT; cdr3_aa: CASSYGGWQPQHF
d_call: TRBD1; v_call: TRBV9; clone_size: NA; j_call: TRBJ1-2; cdr3_nt: TGTGCCAGCAGCCTACAGGGGGCTTACTATGGCTACACCTTC; cdr3_aa: CASSLQGAYYGYTF
d_call: NA; v_call: TRBV2; clone_size: NA; j_call: TRBJ2-3; cdr3_nt: NA; cdr3_aa: CASILDRDRTDTQYF
d_call: NA; v_call: TRBV9; clone_size: once; j_call: TRBJ1-4; cdr3_nt: TGTGCCAGCAGCGTAGGAGGCCGGGGTGAAAAACTGTTTTTT; cdr3_aa: CASSVGGRGEKLFF